The T cell receptor (beta chain) under discussion was sequenced for a study of blood T cell repertoires in COVID-19. Across the study: Samples of COVID-19 (acute and convalescent) were obtained from the United States, Italy and Spain. PBMCs, B-cell-depleted T cells, or T cells provided the cDNA or gDNA that made up the material.

The CDR3 consists of 14 residues. Germline lookup yields CDR1 SGHNT and CDR2 YENEEA. The ends were cut back, 1 base at V and 7 bases at J, with 10 bases in the middle. Study processing details: Amplifying reference gene primers gave estimates of nucleated cell counts. Produced via immunoSEQ multiplex PCR; TCRdb's table is partial and in-frame only. V and J calls and clone size follow that table, whereas D and trimming were derived from the DNA. This sample has approximately 280,000 clones, with roughly 90% found just once. The sample comprised peripheral blood. The chain has TRBV11-3 and TRBJ2-2; maybe TRBD1 (5 bases). The receptor was isolated from a man aged 18 to 29 with active or convalescent COVID-19. This CDR3 reads CASSLGPGHGELFF. The CDR3 DNA reads as TGTGCCAGCAGCTTAGGGCCAGGGCACGGGGAGCTGTTTTTT.